The 25 T cell receptor beta chains below come from one sample, sequenced in a study of T cell changes during pregnancy in multiple sclerosis (dated by TCRdb to between 2019 and 2020). Libraries were made using the immunoSEQ multiplex PCR assay. TCRdb's version of the immuneACCESS table is confined to in-frame rearrangements and falls short of the full clone set. An unresolved V gene accounts for under half of the shortfall where checked; the remainder is of unknown origin. Counted in this sample were tens of thousands of clones; around nine tenths of them appeared once. The ten top clones hold about 0.7% of the sample. The sequences come from CD4+ T cells from peripheral blood mononuclear cells, collected before pregnancy. The receptors were gathered from a female donor with multiple sclerosis, enrolled in a pregnancy study.

This chain joins TRBV7-8 and TRBJ2-1; the D gene is possibly TRBD2 (5 bases). The length of the CDR3 is 18 residues. The germline gives CDR1 SGHVS, CDR2 FQNEAQ. Deletions cut 1 base from V and 6 bases from J, with 22 bases between. The CDR3 spells CASSLERRTHNSPNEQFF. CDR3 DNA sequence: TGTGCCAGCAGCTTAGAAAGACGGACTCATAACTCCCCCAATGAGCAGTTCTTC.

The V and J genes are TRBV4-1 and TRBJ2-1; D gene uncertain. The V and J ends lost 0 bases and 6 bases respectively, with 9 bases between them. Germline CDR1 MGHRA, CDR2 YSYEKL. The CDR3 is 14 amino acids. Here the CDR3 reads CASSQELPINEQFF. DNA for the CDR3: TGCGCCAGCAGCCAAGAACTTCCCATCAATGAGCAGTTCTTC.

This chain connects TRBV5-1 to TRBJ2-3, with no clear D. V lost 3 bases to trimming and J lost 0 bases, with 11 bases between them. The germline CDR1 and CDR2 sequences are SGHRS and YFSETQ. The CDR3 sequence is 15 residues long. The DNA of the CDR3 is TGCGCCAGCAGCTGGAATCAGGCGAGCACAGATACGCAGTATTTT. It translates to CASSWNQASTDTQYF.

In this sample, this clone turned up once. The rearrangement joins TRBV9 to TRBJ2-3, with 9 nucleotides matching TRBD2. Trimming cost V 4 bases and J 3 bases; bases outside gene matches: 6. CDR3 length: 15 residues. CDR1 is SGDLS and CDR2 is YYNGEE in the germline V gene. CDR3 loop: CASSPPSGGTDTQYF. DNA of the CDR3: TGTGCCAGCAGCCCACCGAGCGGGGGGACAGATACGCAGTATTTT.

V and J are TRBV2 and TRBJ2-5, with 7 bases aligning to TRBD1. The CDR3 runs to 13 residues. The V gene end was trimmed by 5 bases and the J gene end by 4 bases; junction bases not matched to a gene: 4. Germline lookup yields CDR1 SNHLY and CDR2 FYNNEI. The CDR3 coding sequence is TGTGCCAGCAGTCTGGGACAGATAGAGACCCAGTACTTC. Translating gives CASSLGQIETQYF.

The genes are TRBV10-3 and TRBJ2-2, with D maybe TRBD1 (6 bases). Germline CDR1 and CDR2: ENHRY and SYGVKD. This CDR3 has 15 amino acids. With 6 bases removed from V and 0 bases from J, the gap between germline ends came to 11 bases. CDR3 region: CAIRSDSSNTGELFF. CDR3 sequence (DNA): TGTGCCATCAGATCGGACAGCTCGAACACCGGGGAGCTGTTTTTT.

The V gene is TRBV19, the J gene TRBJ1-1, with a possible D match to TRBD1 (5 bases). Trimming removed 3 bases from V and 4 bases from J, with 18 bases in between. Germline CDR1 reads LNHDA; CDR2 reads SQIVND (reference sequence). This CDR3 comprises 16 residues. The CDR3 is CASSILARARSTEAFF. CDR3 nucleotides: TGTGCCAGTAGTATCTTGGCCAGGGCGAGAAGCACTGAAGCTTTCTTT.

This clone came up a few times. This chain links TRBV10-3 with TRBJ1-3; TRBD1 aligns across 9 bases. This CDR3 contains 14 residues. CDR1 is ENHRY, CDR2 SYGVKD, per germline. Unmatched junction bases numbered 0, after V lost 4 bases and J lost 2 bases. The CDR3 is CAISGQGAGNTIYF. Here the CDR3 DNA reads TGTGCCATCAGTGGACAGGGGGCTGGAAACACCATATATTTT.

This clone came up once. The V gene is TRBV7-2, the J gene TRBJ2-5, with D uncertain. V gave up 1 base and J gave up 1 base, with 4 bases separating them. This CDR3 has 13 residues. Germline V gives CDR1 SGHTA, CDR2 FQGNSA. CDR3 residues: CASSLVAQETQYF. For the CDR3, the DNA is TGTGCCAGCAGCTTAGTAGCCCAAGAGACCCAGTACTTC.

The chain joins TRBV7-9 to TRBJ1-4; 9 nucleotides line up with TRBD1. The CDR3 spans 15 residues. Trimming took 4 bases from V and 8 from J; bases not matched to a gene: 8. CDR1 is SEHNR and CDR2 is FQNEAQ in the germline V gene (reference sequence). CDR3 nucleotides: TGTGCCAGCAGCTCAGCACAGGGGGCCGGAGAAAAACTGTTTTTT. Translated, it gives CASSSAQGAGEKLFF.

The J gene is TRBJ1-5, the V gene TRBV5-5; D uncertain. The CDR3 length is 16 residues. CDR1 and CDR2 (germline): SGHKS, YYEKEE (reference sequence). V lost 4 bases and J lost 0, with 14 bases in between. CDR3 loop: CASSPHSVNSNQPQHF. The CDR3 DNA is TGTGCCAGCAGCCCCCACAGTGTCAATAGCAATCAGCCCCAGCATTTT.

V and J are TRBV10-3 and TRBJ2-7; D may be TRBD1 (5 bases). Germline lookup yields CDR1 ENHRY and CDR2 SYGVKD. The CDR3 loop spans 14 amino acids. V shed 6 bases and J shed 1 base, with 13 bases lying between them. DNA of the CDR3: TGTGCCATCAGAAGCCCGACAGATTCCTACGAGCAGTACTTC. This sequence encodes CAIRSPTDSYEQYF.

V usage is TRBV14 and J usage is TRBJ2-1; possible D gene TRBD1, 5 bases. This CDR3 contains 12 residues. Germline V CDR1 and CDR2: SGHDN, FVKESK. Trimming stripped 0 bases from V and 12 bases from J, with 9 bases between. For the CDR3, the DNA is TGTGCCAGCAGCCAAGAGGGGCGTTGGCAGTTCTTC. It yields the protein CASSQEGRWQFF.

The chain has TRBV7-2 and TRBJ2-5; 9 bases are shared with TRBD2. CDR3 length: 13 amino acids. The junction had 5 bases not matched to a gene; V was cut back by 5 bases and J by 7 bases. The germline gives CDR1 SGHTA, CDR2 FQGNSA. The CDR3 is CASSRLAVGTQYF. In DNA, the CDR3 is TGTGCCAGCAGCAGACTAGCGGTTGGGACCCAGTACTTC.

The chain links TRBV11-2 to TRBJ2-3, with TRBD1 as a possible D gene (5 bases). This CDR3 spans 16 amino acids. The V and J ends lost 7 bases and 2 bases respectively, with 19 bases between them. CDR1 is SGHAT and CDR2 is FQNNGV in the germline V gene. The CDR3 DNA reads TGTGCCAGCATCCAGGGAAGAGGCCACACCACAGATACGCAGTATTTT. Its protein product is CASIQGRGHTTDTQYF. The whole variable domain, filled in from reference TRBV11-2 and TRBJ2-3, reads EAGVAQSPRYKIIEKRQSVAFWCNPISGHATLYWYQQILGQGPKLLIQFQNNGVVDDSQLPKDRFSAERLKGVDSTLKIQPAKLEDSAVYLCASIQGRGHTTDTQYFGPGTRLTVL.

This chain joins TRBV7-3 and TRBJ2-7; TRBD2 aligns across 9 bases. V gave up 5 bases and J gave up 6 bases; unmatched junction bases: 8. CDR1 is SGHTA, CDR2 FQGTGA, per germline. This CDR3 comprises 14 residues. The CDR3 loop reads CASSPSGNALEQYF. DNA of the CDR3: TGTGCCAGCAGCCCTAGCGGGAACGCCCTCGAGCAGTACTTC.

This chain connects TRBV28 to TRBJ1-1; TRBD1 matches 8 bases. Germline V gene lookup returns CDR1 MDHEN and CDR2 SYDVKM. With V trimmed by 6 bases and J by 1 base, 10 bases remained unmatched. There are 16 residues in the CDR3. CDR3 sequence reads: CASRTFGTGRNTEAFF. The CDR3 bases are TGTGCCAGCAGAACCTTCGGGACAGGCAGGAACACTGAAGCTTTCTTT. Based on the CDR3 plus reference TRBV28 and TRBJ1-1, the full variable domain is DVKVTQSSRYLVKRTGEKVFLECVQDMDHENMFWYRQDPGLGLRLIYFSYDVKMKEKGDIPEGYSVSREKKERFSLILESASTNQTSMYLCASRTFGTGRNTEAFFGQGTRLTVV.

The chain employs TRBV7-9 and TRBJ2-5; 9 bases line up with TRBD2. CDR3 length: 15 residues. Germline V gives CDR1 SEHNR, CDR2 FQNEAQ (reference sequence). Trimming at V came to 5 bases and at J to 2 bases, leaving 6 bases not matched to a gene. The CDR3: CASSLRLAAQETQYF. CDR3 nucleotides: TGTGCCAGCAGCCTGAGACTAGCGGCTCAAGAGACCCAGTACTTC.

J is TRBJ1-3 and V is TRBV6-1, with 7 bases identical to TRBD1. This CDR3 has 15 residues. From germline, CDR1 is MNHNS and CDR2 SASEGT. The J segment lost 3 bases and the V segment lost 5 bases, leaving 7 bases of the junction unmatched. The CDR3 protein is CASSTRDRIGNTIYF. The DNA for the CDR3 is TGTGCCAGCAGTACCCGGGACAGAATTGGAAACACCATATATTTT.

V usage is TRBV6-6 and J usage is TRBJ1-3; D might be TRBD1 (5 bases). Germline lookup yields CDR1 MNHNY and CDR2 SVGAGI (reference sequence). V dropped 4 bases and J dropped 0 bases, with 10 bases sitting between them. This CDR3 spans 15 amino acids. CDR3 sequence: CASSSTGDSGNTIYF. CDR3 sequence (DNA): TGTGCCAGCAGTTCCACAGGAGACTCTGGAAACACCATATATTTT.

This chain joins TRBV6-6 and TRBJ1-2, with D possibly TRBD1 on 5 matching bases. In germline, CDR1 is MNHNY, CDR2 SVGAGI (reference sequence). Trimming removed 0 bases from V and 4 bases from J, with 15 bases in between. The CDR3 extends over 16 amino acids. The CDR3 protein is CASSYSDRGEVYGYTF. CDR3 DNA sequence: TGTGCCAGCAGTTACTCCGATCGAGGGGAGGTCTATGGCTACACCTTC.

V gene TRBV18 combines with J gene TRBJ2-7; no firm D call. This CDR3 is 14 amino acids long. Germline V gives CDR1 KGHSH, CDR2 LQKENI. With 1 base removed from V and 7 bases from J, the gap between germline ends came to 14 bases. CDR3 region: CASSPQSDLGEQYF. CDR3 coding DNA: TGTGCCAGCTCACCACAGTCAGACCTCGGGGAGCAGTACTTC.

This chain joins TRBV7-7 and TRBJ2-2; perhaps TRBD1 as D (5 bases). The CDR3 spans 12 residues. Per germline, CDR1 SSHAT and CDR2 FNYEAQ (reference sequence). V was shortened by 5 bases and J by 6 bases, with 7 bases between the two germline ends. The chain's CDR3 is CASSPGSGELFF. The CDR3 coding sequence is TGTGCCAGCAGCCCAGGGTCCGGGGAGCTGTTTTTT.

The chain couples TRBV5-1 to TRBJ1-2; 7 nucleotides match TRBD1. Germline CDR1 and CDR2: SGHRS and YFSETQ. The CDR3 has 13 amino acids. Trimming cost V 4 bases and J 6 bases; bases outside gene matches: 6. The CDR3 bases are TGCGCCAGCAGCGACTCAGGGGGGAATGGCTACACCTTC. As protein: CASSDSGGNGYTF.

V is TRBV5-4 and J is TRBJ2-1, with 11 bases fitting TRBD2. CDR3 length: 16 amino acids. The germline gives CDR1 SGHNT, CDR2 YYREEE (reference sequence). V lost 4 bases, J lost 2 bases, and 5 bases stayed unmatched. The CDR3 coding sequence is TGTGCCAGCAGCACCGCTAGCGGGAGGACCTACAATGAGCAGTTCTTC. Translation gives CASSTASGRTYNEQFF.